What follows are 5 T cell receptor beta chains derived from one specimen sequenced in a study of identical twins. In TCRdb, the 5' RACE reads were re-called with MiXCR into one record per CDR3 protein. This table has roughly 630,000 distinct CDR3 sequences, less than 9% appearing once. This same sample was also part of a study on yellow fever vaccine responses in identical twins.

Sample: PBMCs. The origin of the receptors is a woman younger than 30 in good health.

V usage is TRBV7-8 and J usage is TRBJ1-5, with TRBD1 matching over 7 bases. CDR3 length equals 16 residues. CDR1 and CDR2 (germline): SGHVS, FQNEAQ. The trim removed 1 base at V and 4 bases at J, leaving 7 bases unmatched. The CDR3 loop is CASSLGTGQANQPQHF. The CDR3 nucleotides are TGTGCCAGCAGCTTAGGGACAGGACAGGCTAATCAGCCCCAGCATTTT. The entire variable domain, with the rest obtained from reference TRBV7-8 and TRBJ1-5, is as follows: GAGVSQSPRYKVAKRGQDVALRCDPISGHVSLFWYQQALGQGPEFLTYFQNEAQLDKSGLPSDRFFAERPEGSVSTLKIQRTQQEDSAVYLCASSLGTGQANQPQHFGDGTRLSIL.

This clonotype appeared a few times. This chain uses TRBV28 with TRBJ1-5; TRBD1 matches 9 bases. The CDR3 has 15 residues. Germline loops: CDR1 MDHEN, CDR2 SYDVKM. The V gene end was trimmed by 5 bases and the J gene end by 6 bases; junction bases not matched to a gene: 8. The CDR3 reads CASSTGQGKVQPQHF. In DNA form, the CDR3 reads TGTGCCAGCAGTACCGGACAGGGGAAGGTTCAGCCCCAGCATTTT.

This rearrangement joins TRBV4-2 to TRBJ2-3; D not certain. The CDR3 sequence is 15 residues long. Trimming stripped 1 base from V and 4 bases from J, with 12 bases between. CDR1 and CDR2 (germline): LGHNA, YNFKEQ. CDR3 in DNA: TGTGCCAGCAGCCAAGGGTACTTAGGGCCAGATACGCAGTATTTT. Its protein is CASSQGYLGPDTQYF.

This clonotype was counted many times. The gene calls are TRBV12-3 or TRBV12-4 and TRBJ2-2, with TRBD2 matching over 9 bases. Germline trimming cut 3 bases from V and 6 bases from J; bases unmatched to any gene: 11. CDR3 length equals 17 residues. The CDR3 sequence: CASSFLGGRAGSGELFF. DNA for the CDR3: TGTGCCAGCAGTTTCCTTGGCGGGAGGGCCGGATCCGGGGAGCTGTTTTTT.

This clonotype occurred many times. The CDR3 bases are TGTGCCAGCAGCTCAGTAGCGGGAGGGCCTTACGAGCAGTACTTC. Translating it yields CASSSVAGGPYEQYF. The V gene is TRBV7-2, the J gene TRBJ2-7, with 11 bases matching TRBD2. The CDR3 sequence is 15 residues long. V was clipped by 4 bases and J by 4 bases; unmatched bases: 6. Looked up from germline, CDR1 is SGHTA and CDR2 is FQGNSA. Using reference TRBV7-2 and TRBJ2-7 for the parts outside the CDR3, the full variable domain is GAGVSQSPSNKVTEKGKDVELRCDPISGHTALYWYRQSLGQGLEFLIYFQGNSAPDKSGLPSDRFSAERTGGSVSTLTIQRTQQEDSAVYLCASSSVAGGPYEQYFGPGTRLTVT.